This TCR beta chain stems from a study of T cells in Graves' hyperthyroidism and ophthalmopathy (dated by TCRdb to about 2019). Concerning the study at large: Peripheral blood was sampled at the time of initial diagnosis, prior to any treatment. To identify TCR V-J signatures that set the groups apart, the researchers used a discovery cohort of about a hundred patients, made up of around 42 with Graves' ophthalmopathy and some 58 with stable Graves' hyperthyroidism. An independent validation cohort of fewer than 20 hyperthyroidism patients and approximately 16 patients who later progressed to ophthalmopathy tested prospective prediction of ophthalmopathy. The roughly 90 discovery patients were divided at random into training and test sets in a 7:3 ratio. The study also compared thyroid tissue and blood T-cell repertoires from five or six Graves' hyperthyroidism patients. After sampling, hyperthyroidism patients received methimazole starting at 30 mg daily, and ophthalmopathy patients received high-dose intravenous methylprednisolone. According to the paper, TCR Vbeta CDR3 sequencing was carried out on 135 peripheral blood samples, which came from over 40 ophthalmopathy, around 75 hyperthyroidism and about 17 progressor patients. Here is what the overall study found, with its caveats: Sample size was not statistically predetermined, and blinding of investigators to group allocation was not performed. A 13 V-J signature model separated ophthalmopathy from stable hyperthyroidism, with approximately 86% sensitivity and roughly 81% specificity in cross-validation and 80%/75% in testing. Blood samples also contained most of the expanded thyroid clonotypes (frequency above 0.001), which suggests that blood repertoires may reflect thyroid immune responses. During validation, the model predicted progression to ophthalmopathy a median of around six months ahead of onset, with approximately 70% sensitivity and roughly 75% specificity.

Points on this clonotype: Its antigen is currently not known. Base qualities were left out, and no much larger clone turns up one base away.

The TCR beta CDR3 regions were amplified from the RNA transcripts. For the first round of RT-PCR on the TCR CDR3, the HTBI primer set was used together with the Qiagen OneStep RT-PCR kit. A second multiplex PCR round built the libraries, followed by size selection and purification. The libraries were sequenced on an Illumina HiSeq2000 using paired-end 100 bp reads. Regarding the original processing steps: SOAPnuke was used to process the raw data, with reads discarded if the reads contained adapters or uncalled bases, had a mean Phred below 15, or lacked an exact constant-primer or identifier match. High-quality paired reads were merged using COPE v1.2.5, and each unique nucleotide sequence was defined as a clonotype. MiTCR v1.1 was used to align clonotypes to the IMGT TRBV, TRBD and TRBJ reference segments. Only V-J combinations with frequency above 0.0001, covering approximately 99% of repertoires, were analysed. The TCS score was defined as the ratio of F50 (clonal expansion) to E x V (chaos), calculated using BLOSUM62-based TCRdist between CDR3 peptides within each V-J. Welch's t-statistics and random forest reduced roughly 540 V-J features to 13, which were used in a naive Bayes classifier (R e1071). TCRdb trimmed public reads at Q25 via fastp, called clones via MiXCR and kept in-frame beta chains. Entries that share a CDR3 protein sequence are merged under the most common genes and DNA. It is TCRdb's table, rather than the study itself, that gives the V and J calls and clone size. This sample lists around 240,000 distinct CDR3 sequences; approximately 15% were detected once. Less than 15% of the sample lies in the top ten.

Hyperthyroidism patients were aged 18 to 65 years and newly diagnosed, with disease duration of less than 2 months. Patients with uncontrolled infections, other autoimmune diseases, pregnancy or lactation were excluded. Diagnoses were based on clinical symptoms, serum thyroxine and TRAb, thyroid ultrasound and orbital computed tomography. Blood from progressor patients was collected at the time of first diagnosis with hyperthyroidism, before any ophthalmopathy symptoms had appeared. Ficoll-Paque density gradient centrifugation was used to isolate PBMCs from around 10 ml of fresh peripheral blood. Progressor patients were defined as those initially diagnosed with Graves' hyperthyroidism in whom ophthalmopathy developed during follow-up. Total RNA was extracted using Trizol reagent, and RNA quality was assessed on an Agilent 2100 Bioanalyzer. Here V drops 4 bases and J drops 6 bases, and the junction holds 11 bases not matched to any gene. The CDR3 contains 17 residues, cysteine and phenylalanine counted. The only DNA kept is the CDR3, 51 bases in frame from the first base. The germline V gene specifies MGHRA as CDR1 and YSYEKL as CDR2.

Sequencing used blood. The sequence was collected from a woman between 35 and 50 years old with Graves' hyperthyroidism that later progressed to Graves' ophthalmopathy. The sequence joins TRBV4-1 to TRBJ2-2, with 10 bases in between that match TRBD2. Read as DNA, the sequence is TGCGCCAGCAGCCGGATTGGAGCGGGAGGGGTCCCCGGGGAGCTGTTTTTT. This is translated as CASSRIGAGGVPGELFF.